A selection of T cell receptor beta chains follows, all from one sample in a study of blood T cells in healthy people across ages. TCRdb itself ran the 5' RACE reads through MiXCR, one entry per CDR3 protein. The table lists hundreds of thousands of distinct CDR3 sequences, about 61% of them singletons. Sequences were obtained from blood. The origin of the receptors is a man aged 35 to 55 in good health. The CDR3 runs from the conserved cysteine through the conserved F or W. The order of the fields is D gene, J gene, V gene, clone size, CDR3 DNA, CDR3 protein. A D gene is named only where the DNA matches it firmly. Some rows mark clone size as missing; the rest say once, few, many or name a class of expanded clone.

- TRBJ1-4 TRBV29-1 few TGCAGCGTTACTGAGACAGCGGCTGAAAAACTGTTTTTT CSVTETAAEKLFF
- TRBJ1-5 TRBV7-2 - TGTGCCAGCAGCTTAGTAGCGGGACGGCAGCCCCAGCATTTT CASSLVAGRQPQHF
- TRBJ2-3 TRBV7-9 - TGTGCCAGCAGCTCATGGGGTACTAGCACAGATACGCAGTATTTT CASSSWGTSTDTQYF
TRBD2 TRBJ2-3 TRBV28 - TGTGCCAGCATAGCGGGGGTTGGAGATACGCAGTATTTT CASIAGVGDTQYF
- TRBJ1-2 TRBV7-3 - TGTGCCAGCAGCTTAAAGGGACCGGTTGGCTACACCTTC CASSLKGPVGYTF
- TRBJ2-2 TRBV29-1 - TGCAGCGTTCAGGAGGGGGGTTATGCCGGGGAGCTGTTTTTT CSVQEGGYAGELFF
TRBD1 TRBJ2-1 TRBV27 - TGTGCCAGCAGTAAGACAGGGGCAAGGAATGAGCAGTTCTTC CASSKTGARNEQFF
TRBD2 TRBJ2-3 TRBV29-1 - TGCAGCGTTAATGGGCTAGCGGGGGTGGGTACAGATACGCAGTATTTT CSVNGLAGVGTDTQYF
TRBD1 TRBJ2-3 TRBV29-1 - TGCAGCGTTGAAGGGACAGGGGGGAGGACAGATACGCAGTATTTT CSVEGTGGRTDTQYF
TRBD1 TRBJ1-1 TRBV20-1 many TGCAGTGCGCGGGGACAGGCCGACACTGAAGCTTTCTTT CSARGQADTEAFF
TRBD1 TRBJ1-2 TRBV20-1 few TGCAGTGCTAGAATAAAGGACAGGACCTCTAACTATGGCTACACCTTC CSARIKDRTSNYGYTF
- TRBJ2-5 TRBV20-1 few TGCAGTGCTTACAGGGCAGAGACCCAGTACTTC CSAYRAETQYF
TRBD1 TRBJ2-1 TRBV28 - TGTGCCATTGGGTACCGGGGACAGGGTTTGTCCAATGAGCAGTTCTTC CAIGYRGQGLSNEQFF
- TRBJ2-7 TRBV7-2 few TGTGCCAGCAGCCCCACCGGCATCTACGAGCAGTACTTC CASSPTGIYEQYF
TRBD2 TRBJ2-5 TRBV6-2/TRBV6-3 - TGTGCCAGCAGTTGGATGAGCGGGACAGAGACCCAGTACTTC CASSWMSGTETQYF
TRBD2 TRBJ2-3 TRBV20-1 - TGCAGTGCTAGTATCCTAGCGGCAGATACGCAGTATTTT CSASILAADTQYF
TRBD2 TRBJ2-1 TRBV20-1 - TGCAGTGCTAGAGATTTCGCGCGGGGGTCCAATGAGCAGTTCTTC CSARDFARGSNEQFF
TRBD1 TRBJ1-2 TRBV4-2 many TGTGCCAGCAGCCAAGAAGGGACAGGGAGCTACTATGGCTACACCTTC CASSQEGTGSYYGYTF
- TRBJ2-5 TRBV29-1 once TGCAGCGTTCATCAGGGCCAAGAGACCCAGTACTTC CSVHQGQETQYF
TRBD2 TRBJ2-5 TRBV9 once TGTGCCAGCAGCCCGAATTCAGGGCGGGAGGTATTCCGGGAGACCCAGTACTTC CASSPNSGREVFRETQYF
- TRBJ1-2 TRBV7-6 - TGTGCCAGCAGCCATAGGGGAAGGGATGGCTACACCTTC CASSHRGRDGYTF
TRBD1 TRBJ2-7 TRBV7-2 - TGTGCCAGCAGCTTCAGAGGGGGCAACTACGAGCAGTACTTC CASSFRGGNYEQYF
- TRBJ2-7 TRBV7-2 few TGTGCGACGGGTAGACCGCCCTACGAGCAGTACTTC CATGRPPYEQYF
- TRBJ1-2 TRBV2 - TGTGCCGGGGGCCCGGGCATATCTAACTATGGCTACACCTTC CAGGPGISNYGYTF
- TRBJ2-6 TRBV18 few TGTGCCAGCTCTCCAAAACAGGGTGCTGGGGCCAACGTCCTGACTTTC CASSPKQGAGANVLTF
- TRBJ2-1 TRBV7-6 - TGTGCCAGCAGCTCAATCGGGACAAGGGGCCTGAGTGAGCAGTTCTTC CASSSIGTRGLSEQFF
- TRBJ2-7 TRBV29-1 - TGCAGCGTTGCTCATATCGACTACGAGCAGTACTTC CSVAHIDYEQYF
TRBD1 TRBJ2-1 TRBV14 - TGTGCCAGCAGCCAAGTTGAGGGGGCGTTTAATGAGCAGTTCTTC CASSQVEGAFNEQFF
TRBD1 TRBJ2-4 TRBV12-3/TRBV12-4 once TGTGCCAGCAGCCACGGACAGGGTCGGGTCAAAAACATTCAGTACTTC CASSHGQGRVKNIQYF